The sequence of this T cell receptor beta chain was determined in a study of tumor-infiltrating lymphocytes in primary liver carcinoma. General study points: Unsorted bulk sampling ruled out any CD4+ versus CD8+ repertoire comparison.

Unsorted whole blood yielded blood RNA, and germline DNA was extracted as well. V gave up 5 bases and J gave up 11 bases, with 18 bases separating them. CDR3 length: 13 residues. CDR1 is SGHDN and CDR2 is FVKESK in the germline V gene. Total RNA amounting to around 540 ng was the source from which TCR beta cDNA was made with a constant-region primer. Libraries of TCR beta came from three nested multiplex PCR rounds with slightly modified ARM-PCR. The first two PCR rounds, around 10 cycles each, used TRBV1-TRBV30 forward primers and a C-beta reverse primer. TCRdb analysed the multiplex PCR reads with MiXCR anew, one entry per CDR3 protein. The sample includes 310,000 or so distinct CDR3 sequences, about 65% of them seen just once. Points on this clonotype: Its specificity is not known. With a much larger clone just one base away, this may be a read error.

The genes are TRBV14 and TRBJ1-1, with D perhaps TRBD1 (5 bases). The clonotype comes from a man aged 40-49 years with primary liver carcinoma and hepatitis B virus infection. Sequences were obtained from peripheral blood. The CDR3 spells CASSGGQVLEAFF. CDR3 nucleotide sequence: TGTGCCAGCAGCGGAGGACAAGTCCTCGAGGCTTTCTTT. Complete variable domain (other parts from reference TRBV14 and TRBJ1-1): EAGVTQFPSHSVIEKGQTVTLRCDPISGHDNLYWYRRVMGKEIKFLLHFVKESKQDESGMPNNRFLAERTGGTYSTLKVQPAELEDSGVYFCASSGGQVLEAFFGQGTRLTVV.